The 27 T cell receptor beta chains in this list originate from one sample, sequenced in a study of beta chain features in type 1 diabetes. The whole isolated RNA underwent reverse transcription, so sequencing captured expressed TCRB transcripts. Profiled with immunoSEQ multiplex PCR; TCRdb holds only in-frame clones, not every one. The table includes 150,000 to 190,000 clones, 8.1% detected once. Sequenced input: central memory CD4+ T cells from blood. These receptors originate from a man younger than 35 in good health.

This clone turned up a few times. The chain employs TRBV6-6 and TRBJ1-1; 7 bases align to TRBD1. The V and J ends lost 7 bases and 0 bases, in that order; junction bases with no gene match: 11. CDR1 and CDR2 from the germline V gene are MNHNY and SVGAGI (reference sequence). CDR3 length: 16 amino acids. The CDR3 DNA follows: TGTGCCAGCACCCTACCCCCGGGACAGATGAACACTGAAGCTTTCTTT. Its translation is CASTLPPGQMNTEAFF.

V and J are TRBV11-2 and TRBJ2-7; tentative D call: TRBD1 (5 bases). Germline V gene lookup returns CDR1 SGHAT and CDR2 FQNNGV. Trimming cost V 3 bases and J 6 bases, with 15 bases left between them. The CDR3 consists of 14 residues. CDR3 in DNA: TGTGCCAGCAGCTTTGGTACCGCCCAGGGCGAGCAGTACTTC. Translated: CASSFGTAQGEQYF.

The V gene is TRBV7-9, the J gene TRBJ1-2; D call uncertain. V was trimmed by 4 bases and J by 8 bases, leaving 14 bases between them. From germline, CDR1 is SEHNR and CDR2 FQNEAQ (reference sequence). The CDR3 spans 13 residues. The chain's CDR3 is CASSSAPGSGYTF. CDR3 DNA: TGTGCCAGCAGCTCCGCCCCCGGGAGCGGCTACACCTTC.

The rearrangement joins TRBV30 to TRBJ2-5; maybe TRBD2 (6 bases). The V gene lost 2 bases and the J gene lost 2 bases, with 9 bases spanning the gap. Germline V gene data show CDR1 as GTSNPN and CDR2 as SVGIG (reference sequence). The CDR3 has 13 residues. The CDR3 DNA reads as TGTGCCTGGAGTCGCGGGGCTCAAGAGACCCAGTACTTC. It encodes CAWSRGAQETQYF. Looking up the rest from reference TRBV30 and TRBJ2-5 gives the full variable domain: SQTIHQWPATLVQPVGSPLSLECTVEGTSNPNLYWYRQAAGRGLQLLFYSVGIGQISSEVPQNLSASRPQDRQFILSSKKLLLSDSGFYLCAWSRGAQETQYFGPGTRLLVL.

J is TRBJ2-5 and V is TRBV7-3; D ambiguous. Trimming removed 3 bases from V and 2 bases from J, with 4 bases in between. The CDR3 has 12 amino acids. In germline, CDR1 is SGHTA, CDR2 FQGTGA. CDR3 nucleotide sequence: TGTGCCAGCAGCTTTTCTCAAGAGACCCAGTACTTC. Its protein product is CASSFSQETQYF.

This chain links TRBV2 with TRBJ1-5, with D perhaps TRBD1 (5 bases). The ends were cut back, 5 bases at V and 11 bases at J, with 13 bases in the middle. CDR1 SNHLY and CDR2 FYNNEI come from the germline V gene. There are 12 residues in the CDR3. DNA for the CDR3: TGTGCCAGCAGTTTTGGGCGGGGGTCCCAGCATTTT. Protein product: CASSFGRGSQHF.

Only a few counts were recorded for this clone. This chain links TRBV5-1 with TRBJ2-3, with 10 bases aligning to TRBD1. Germline lookup yields CDR1 SGHRS and CDR2 YFSETQ. The CDR3 contains 14 residues. The ends lost 4 bases at V and 6 bases at J; junction bases unmatched: 5. The CDR3 DNA follows: TGCGCCAGCAGCAGACAGGGGGCTTCGGATACGCAGTATTTT. This codes for CASSRQGASDTQYF.

Ten or more counts support this clone. The genes are TRBV29-1 and TRBJ2-3; D is unresolved. CDR3 length equals 12 residues. Germline V gene lookup returns CDR1 SQVTM and CDR2 ANQGSEA. Trimming shortened V by 0 bases and J by 4 bases, and 5 bases separated the two germline ends. The CDR3 region is CSVEDLPDTQYF. CDR3 coding DNA: TGCAGCGTTGAAGATCTTCCAGATACGCAGTATTTT.

There are a few counts of this clone. The rearrangement uses TRBV7-2 and TRBJ2-2, with TRBD2 matching over 7 bases. V shed 2 bases and J 2 bases; nucleotides not matched to a gene: 5. The germline gives CDR1 SGHTA, CDR2 FQGNSA. CDR3 size: 16 residues. The DNA for the CDR3 is TGTGCCAGCAGCTTAATGGCTAGCGGAAACACCGGGGAGCTGTTTTTT. As protein: CASSLMASGNTGELFF.

Only a few counts were recorded for this clone. The chain is built from TRBV7-3 and TRBJ2-7; no clear D. Germline lookup yields CDR1 SGHTA and CDR2 FQGTGA. The V end lost 4 bases, the J end lost 6 bases, and 13 bases lay between the germline ends. CDR3 length equals 13 residues. In DNA form, the CDR3 reads TGTGCCAGCAGCTCCAACCCCGGCGGCGAGCAGTACTTC. This translates into CASSSNPGGEQYF.

This clone was seen more than once but under ten times. The junction departs from germline at one end; a sequencing error may be responsible. The chain joins TRBV6-1 to TRBJ1-2; 9 bases agree with TRBD1. Germline CDR1 reads MNHNS; CDR2 reads SASEGT. This CDR3 has 14 amino acids. The CDR3 region is CASNAGTGYYGYTF. Here the CDR3 DNA reads TGTGCCAGCAATGCCGGGACAGGGTACTACGGCTACACCTTC.

CDR3 sequence (DNA): TGTGCCACCAGCAGAGATAAGGGAGGGTACGAGCAGTACTTC. It translates to CATSRDKGGYEQYF. This chain joins TRBV15 and TRBJ2-7; 7 positions match TRBD2. This CDR3 comprises 14 residues. The junction had 3 bases not matched to a gene; V was cut back by 0 bases and J by 4 bases. Per germline, CDR1 LNHNV and CDR2 YYDKDF (reference sequence).

At least ten counts were recorded for this clone. The chain combines TRBV7-6 with TRBJ1-1; 7 bases are a match to TRBD1. CDR1 SGHVS and CDR2 FNYEAQ come from the germline V gene. The CDR3 sequence is 15 residues long. V lost 3 bases, J lost 0 bases, and 4 bases stayed unmatched. The CDR3 reads CASSFIQGLNTEAFF. CDR3 bases: TGTGCCAGCAGCTTTATACAGGGGCTGAACACTGAAGCTTTCTTT.

The chain carries TRBV5-4 and TRBJ2-7, with 7 bases lining up with TRBD1. Per germline, CDR1 SGHNT and CDR2 YYREEE (reference sequence). J was trimmed by 6 bases and V by 1 base; bases with no gene match: 4. This CDR3 contains 13 residues. CDR3 sequence (DNA): TGTGCCAGCAGCTTGACAGGGGTCGCCGAGCAGTACTTC. Residues: CASSLTGVAEQYF.

The chain recombines TRBV4-2 with TRBJ1-1, with a tentative D call TRBD1 (5 bases). Trimming took off 0 bases at V and 4 bases at J, with 15 bases between the two ends. Germline values: CDR1 LGHNA, CDR2 YNFKEQ. CDR3 length: 16 residues. The CDR3, as DNA: TGTGCCAGCAGCCAAGACCTTACAGGCGTGGGCACTGAAGCTTTCTTT. Translated: CASSQDLTGVGTEAFF.

The chain couples TRBV5-1 to TRBJ2-3; TRBD2 might be the D (7 bases). The V gene lost 4 bases and the J gene lost 0 bases, with 18 bases spanning the gap. Germline-derived CDR1 and CDR2 are SGHRS and YFSETQ. CDR3 length equals 17 residues. CDR3 region: CASSLGAGATSTDTQYF. The CDR3 coding sequence is TGCGCCAGCAGCCTGGGCGCGGGGGCCACTAGCACAGATACGCAGTATTTT.

The chain couples TRBV27 to TRBJ1-1; weak D call: TRBD1 (5 bases). This CDR3 has 15 amino acids. Germline V gives CDR1 MNHEY, CDR2 SMNVEV (reference sequence). V gave up 1 base and J gave up 5 bases, with 14 bases separating them. This chain's CDR3 is CASSLFQGIGTEAFF. CDR3 in DNA: TGTGCCAGCAGTTTATTTCAGGGTATCGGTACTGAAGCTTTCTTT.

The chain is built from TRBV30 and TRBJ1-6; TRBD1 agrees at 7 bases. The length of the CDR3 is 13 residues. CDR1 is GTSNPN, CDR2 SVGIG, per germline (reference sequence). With V trimmed by 3 bases and J by 7 bases, 3 bases remained unmatched. This CDR3 reads CAWRGDRNSPLHF. The CDR3 nucleotides are TGTGCCTGGAGGGGGGACAGAAATTCACCCCTCCACTTT. The variable domain in full, completed from reference TRBV30 and TRBJ1-6, reads SQTIHQWPATLVQPVGSPLSLECTVEGTSNPNLYWYRQAAGRGLQLLFYSVGIGQISSEVPQNLSASRPQDRQFILSSKKLLLSDSGFYLCAWRGDRNSPLHFGNGTRLTVT.

The gene calls are TRBV11-2 and TRBJ1-3; 7 positions match TRBD1. Germline V gene data show CDR1 as SGHAT and CDR2 as FQNNGV. This CDR3 spans 15 amino acids. With V trimmed by 5 bases and J by 2 bases, 6 bases remained unmatched. This CDR3 reads CASSLQGKAGNTIYF. The CDR3 DNA reads as TGTGCCAGCAGCCTACAGGGGAAGGCTGGAAACACCATATATTTT.

This clone was seen a few times. The rearrangement links TRBV14 to TRBJ2-3; TRBD2 matches 11 bases. Germline-derived CDR1 and CDR2 are SGHDN and FVKESK. This CDR3 region has 17 residues. J gave up 0 bases and V 2 bases, and 4 bases lay outside the gene matches. The CDR3 sequence: CASSQLASGGSTDTQYF. Here the CDR3 DNA reads TGTGCCAGCAGCCAACTGGCTAGCGGGGGGAGCACAGATACGCAGTATTTT. The full variable domain, its missing parts supplied by reference TRBV14 and TRBJ2-3, is EAGVTQFPSHSVIEKGQTVTLRCDPISGHDNLYWYRRVMGKEIKFLLHFVKESKQDESGMPNNRFLAERTGGTYSTLKVQPAELEDSGVYFCASSQLASGGSTDTQYFGPGTRLTVL.

This clone has only a few counts. The rearrangement links TRBV9 to TRBJ2-5; 14 positions match TRBD2. Germline CDR1 and CDR2: SGDLS and YYNGEE. Trimming removed 3 bases from V and 2 bases from J; junction bases left unmatched: 3. The CDR3 is 16 residues long. The CDR3 reads CASSARLAGGQETQYF. The CDR3 DNA is TGTGCCAGCAGCGCCCGACTAGCGGGGGGGCAAGAGACCCAGTACTTC.

This clone was seen many times. The genes are TRBV28 and TRBJ1-4; D is undetermined. V was clipped by 8 bases and J by 10 bases, with 11 bases between them. The germline CDR1 and CDR2 sequences are MDHEN and SYDVKM. The CDR3 contains 11 residues. This chain's CDR3 is CASGGLGKLFF. The CDR3 DNA reads TGTGCCAGCGGTGGTCTAGGAAAACTGTTTTTT.

The chain combines TRBV7-2 with TRBJ1-1, with D possibly being TRBD1 (6 bases). CDR3 length: 14 amino acids. Per germline, CDR1 SGHTA and CDR2 FQGNSA. V shed 5 bases and J shed 5 bases, with 15 bases lying between them. CDR3 sequence reads: CASSPQGIGTEAFF. In DNA, the CDR3 is TGTGCCAGCAGCCCTCAGGGGATTGGGACTGAAGCTTTCTTT.

This clone was picked up a small number of times. The chain uses TRBV7-2 and TRBJ1-2; possibly TRBD1 for D (5 bases). V shed 6 bases and J shed 0 bases, with 8 bases lying between them. This CDR3 has 13 amino acids. The germline gives CDR1 SGHTA, CDR2 FQGNSA. In DNA, the CDR3 is TGTGCCAGCAGTCGGGACTCTAACTATGGCTACACCTTC. Encoded protein: CASSRDSNYGYTF. Combining the CDR3 with reference TRBV7-2 and TRBJ1-2 gives the whole variable domain GAGVSQSPSNKVTEKGKDVELRCDPISGHTALYWYRQSLGQGLEFLIYFQGNSAPDKSGLPSDRFSAERTGGSVSTLTIQRTQQEDSAVYLCASSRDSNYGYTFGSGTRLTVV.

This chain uses TRBV9 with TRBJ2-2; D ambiguous. This CDR3 has 15 amino acids. The V gene's germline CDR1 is SGDLS and CDR2 YYNGEE. Trimming cost V 2 bases and J 0 bases, with 8 bases left between them. For the CDR3, the DNA is TGTGCCAGCAGCGTTACAGATACGAACACCGGGGAGCTGTTTTTT. It translates to CASSVTDTNTGELFF.

The chain has TRBV7-8 and TRBJ2-2, with D maybe TRBD1 (5 bases). Germline-derived CDR1 and CDR2 are SGHVS and FQNEAQ. The CDR3 sequence is 15 residues long. V dropped 4 bases and J dropped 0 bases, with 9 bases sitting between them. CDR3 nucleotide sequence: TGTGCCAGCAGCTACAGGCCCGCGAACACCGGGGAGCTGTTTTTT. It translates to CASSYRPANTGELFF.

This chain connects TRBV27 to TRBJ2-7; the match to TRBD1 covers 9 bases. Germline V gene lookup returns CDR1 MNHEY and CDR2 SMNVEV (reference sequence). This CDR3 is built from 14 residues. Unmatched junction bases numbered 7, after V lost 5 bases and J lost 5 bases. The CDR3: CASSLNRGRDEQYF. The CDR3 coding sequence is TGTGCCAGCAGTCTAAACAGGGGGCGCGACGAGCAGTACTTC.